The 12 T cell receptor beta chains in this list originate from one sample, sequenced in a study of cytomegalovirus exposure and HLA in healthy donors. The PCR had 60 Vbeta and 13 Jbeta primers. Repertoires were generated with immunoSEQ multiplex PCR, while TCRdb's copy carries only in-frame clones and drops some. The sample includes tens of thousands of clones, about three quarters of them seen just once. The sample comprised PBMCs. The source is a male donor in good health and CMV-seropositive.

V gene TRBV19 combines with J gene TRBJ2-3; 11 bases line up with TRBD2. The CDR3 covers 14 residues. CDR1 is LNHDA and CDR2 is SQIVND in the germline V gene (reference sequence). The V gene end was trimmed by 8 bases and the J gene end by 2 bases; junction bases not matched to a gene: 3. CDR3 region: CASGSGGATDTQYF. CDR3 nucleotides: TGTGCCAGTGGTAGCGGGGGGGCCACAGATACGCAGTATTTT.

The chain is built from TRBV27 and TRBJ2-2, with a tentative D call TRBD2 (5 bases). The CDR3 contains 14 residues. CDR1 and CDR2 (germline): MNHEY, SMNVEV (reference sequence). V was pared by 10 bases and J by 7 bases, with 19 bases between. CDR3 protein: CAIRPEGRGGELFF. The DNA for the CDR3 is TGTGCCATCCGACCCGAGGGCAGAGGCGGGGAGCTGTTTTTT.

V usage is TRBV27 and J usage is TRBJ2-3; 16 bases are shared with TRBD2. The CDR3 sequence is 17 residues long. Germline V gives CDR1 MNHEY, CDR2 SMNVEV (reference sequence). Trimming removed 6 bases from V and 5 bases from J; junction bases left unmatched: 8. CDR3 sequence (DNA): TGTGCCAGCAGCGCGGGACTAGCGGGGGGGCCGCAAGATACGCAGTATTTT. This gives the protein CASSAGLAGGPQDTQYF.

The V and J genes are TRBV10-3 and TRBJ1-1; D is unresolved. CDR1 is ENHRY and CDR2 is SYGVKD in the germline V gene. The germline V and J ends were trimmed by 10 bases and 0 bases, with 12 bases remaining between them. This CDR3 contains 13 residues. This chain's CDR3 is CATERELNTEAFF. Here the CDR3 DNA reads TGTGCCACCGAGCGGGAGTTGAACACTGAAGCTTTCTTT.

V is TRBV18 and J is TRBJ1-6; D is ambiguous. This CDR3 spans 16 amino acids. The germline V and J ends were trimmed by 2 bases and 4 bases, with 12 bases remaining between them. Germline V gene lookup returns CDR1 KGHSH and CDR2 LQKENI. The CDR3, as DNA: TGTGCCAGCTCACCATTGGCAGACACATATAATTCACCCCTCCACTTT. Residues: CASSPLADTYNSPLHF.

The chain uses TRBV4-1 and TRBJ1-6; 10 nucleotides agree with TRBD1. Trimming took 4 bases from V and 7 from J; bases not matched to a gene: 4. Germline CDR1 and CDR2: MGHRA and YSYEKL. The CDR3 is 15 amino acids. CDR3 DNA sequence: TGCGCCAGCAGCCCGCGGGACAGGGGCAATTCACCCCTCCACTTT. It is translated as CASSPRDRGNSPLHF.

The rearrangement links TRBV5-5 to TRBJ1-1; weak D call: TRBD1 (5 bases). The V end lost 0 bases, the J end lost 1 base, and 13 bases lay between the germline ends. Per germline, CDR1 SGHKS and CDR2 YYEKEE (reference sequence). The CDR3 is made up of 16 amino acids. This CDR3 is CASSLDWGLANTEAFF. Written as DNA, the CDR3 is TGTGCCAGCAGCTTGGATTGGGGACTAGCGAACACTGAAGCTTTCTTT. Using reference TRBV5-5 and TRBJ1-1 for the parts outside the CDR3, the full variable domain is DAGVTQSPTHLIKTRGQQVTLRCSPISGHKSVSWYQQVLGQGPQFIFQYYEKEERGRGNFPDRFSARQFPNYSSELNVNALLLGDSALYLCASSLDWGLANTEAFFGQGTRLTVV.

The V call is TRBV29-1, the J call TRBJ2-7, with 9 bases lining up with TRBD1. The CDR3 covers 12 residues. Germline V gene sequence: CDR1 SQVTM, CDR2 ANQGSEA. With 6 bases clipped from V and 6 bases from J, the junction kept 6 bases outside the gene matches. CDR3 coding DNA: TGCAGCGTAGACCCGGGACAGGGCGAGCAGTACTTC. Amino acid sequence: CSVDPGQGEQYF.

The CDR3 loop is CAWSPPDRGNYEAFF. DNA for the CDR3: TGTGCCTGGAGTCCTCCGGACAGGGGGAATTATGAAGCTTTCTTT. J is TRBJ1-1 and V is TRBV30; 10 bases are a match to TRBD1. Trimming took 2 bases from V and 7 from J; bases not matched to a gene: 10. The germline V gene encodes CDR1 GTSNPN and CDR2 SVGIG (reference sequence). The CDR3 covers 15 residues.

This clone was seen more than once but under ten times. V is TRBV28 and J is TRBJ1-4; TRBD1 matches 7 bases. Germline V CDR1 and CDR2: MDHEN, SYDVKM. The CDR3 totals 14 residues. Losses at the gene ends were 5 bases for V and 8 bases for J; bases not matched to a gene: 8. This chain's CDR3 is CASSQGGSWEKLFF. DNA of the CDR3: TGTGCCAGCAGTCAGGGGGGCTCCTGGGAAAAACTGTTTTTT.

J is TRBJ1-2 and V is TRBV15; 7 positions match TRBD1. V gave up 5 bases and J gave up 2 bases; unmatched junction bases: 11. The CDR3 has 16 residues. Looked up from germline, CDR1 is LNHNV and CDR2 is YYDKDF (reference sequence). The CDR3 nucleotides are TGTGCCACCAGCCGAAGACAGGGTGGTATAAACTATGGCTACACCTTC. Translated, it gives CATSRRQGGINYGYTF.

In DNA form, the CDR3 reads TGTGCTAGTGGCCCGACAGACCTTAGAGTCACCGGGGAGCTGTTTTTT. Its translation is CASGPTDLRVTGELFF. The V gene is TRBV12-5, the J gene TRBJ2-2; a weak D match, TRBD1 (5 bases). CDR1 is LGHNT, CDR2 FRNRAP, per germline. The V gene lost 6 bases and the J gene lost 4 bases, with 18 bases spanning the gap. The length of the CDR3 is 16 residues.